This TCR beta chain was identified during a study of blood T cell repertoires in COVID-19. Study at large: Italy, Spain and the United States were the sources of the convalescent and acute COVID-19 samples. Nucleic acid was either cDNA or gDNA, and it came from T cells, B-cell-depleted T cells, or PBMCs.

Source study methods: Estimated nucleated cell counts came from reference gene primer amplification. Produced via immunoSEQ multiplex PCR; TCRdb's table is partial and in-frame only. For V, J and clone size, that table is used; D and trimming come from the DNA. The sample consists of around 270,000 clones, 87% of them appearing once. CDR1 and CDR2 (germline): SGHTA, FQGTGA. This CDR3 has 14 residues. J lost 8 bases, V lost 4 bases, and 7 bases had no gene match. The chain combines TRBV7-3 with TRBJ1-2, with 10 positions matching TRBD1. The TCR comes from a woman between 45 and 60 years old with acute or convalescent COVID-19. Specimen: peripheral blood. CDR3 DNA: TGTGCCAGCAGCTCGTCGGGACAGGGGAAGGGCTACACCTTC. This gives the protein CASSSSGQGKGYTF.